Following are 27 T cell receptor beta chains from one sample sequenced in a study of blood T cell repertoires in COVID-19. The protocol was immunoSEQ multiplex PCR, while the TCRdb copy is restricted to in-frame clones and leaves out a portion. The sample holds tens of thousands of clones, roughly 90% seen once. Sequenced sample: peripheral blood. The receptors were sampled from a woman aged 55-69 years with active COVID-19.

The chain is built from TRBV9 and TRBJ2-2; a weak D match, TRBD1 (6 bases). V lost 0 bases to trimming and J lost 6 bases, with 24 bases between them. Germline V gives CDR1 SGDLS, CDR2 YYNGEE. The CDR3 sequence is 19 residues long. The CDR3 protein is CASSVAPKTGTRPAGELFF. CDR3 DNA sequence: TGTGCCAGCAGCGTAGCGCCGAAGACCGGGACAAGGCCAGCCGGGGAGCTGTTTTTT.

This sequence joins TRBV7-7 and TRBJ2-1; D unresolved. Germline-derived CDR1 and CDR2 are SSHAT and FNYEAQ (reference sequence). Between the trimmed V and J ends, which lost 5 bases and 8 bases, there was a span of 13 bases. This CDR3 has 13 amino acids. Here the CDR3 DNA reads TGTGCCAGCAGCCCACACGAGGTATATGAGCAGTTCTTC. It yields the protein CASSPHEVYEQFF.

This clone was recorded only once. CDR3 sequence reads: CASSATGNYGYTF. The DNA for the CDR3 is TGTGCCAGCAGCGCTACAGGGAACTATGGCTACACCTTC. The J gene is TRBJ1-2, the V gene TRBV7-8; D is possibly TRBD1 (6 bases). This CDR3 region has 13 residues. Germline CDR1 is SGHVS and CDR2 is FQNEAQ. Deletions cut 5 bases from V and 2 bases from J, with 9 bases between.

The chain's CDR3 is CASIPRTAPYGYTF. CDR3 DNA: TGTGCCAGCATACCACGGACTGCTCCCTATGGCTACACCTTC. The chain is built from TRBV7-9 and TRBJ1-2, with D uncertain. The germline CDR1 and CDR2 sequences are SEHNR and FQNEAQ (reference sequence). V shed 7 bases and J shed 4 bases, with 16 bases lying between them. This CDR3 contains 14 residues.

The rearrangement uses TRBV5-1 and TRBJ2-7; 9 nucleotides match TRBD2. In germline, CDR1 is SGHRS, CDR2 YFSETQ. The J segment lost 3 bases and the V segment lost 0 bases, leaving 13 bases of the junction unmatched. The CDR3 totals 18 residues. The CDR3 sequence is CASSLGSSGAGGGYEQYF. DNA for the CDR3: TGCGCCAGCAGCTTGGGATCTAGCGGGGCCGGCGGAGGCTACGAGCAGTACTTC.

J is TRBJ1-5 and V is TRBV19; TRBD1 agrees at 8 bases. This CDR3 contains 16 residues. V lost 10 bases to trimming and J lost 0 bases; unmatched junction nucleotides: 11. Germline V gene data show CDR1 as LNHDA and CDR2 as SQIVND (reference sequence). The CDR3 bases are TGTGCCACAAGGGCCAGGGGGCTGGATAGCAATCAGCCCCAGCATTTT. Its protein is CATRARGLDSNQPQHF.

The chain combines TRBV7-2 with TRBJ1-4; the match to TRBD1 covers 11 bases. CDR3 length equals 16 residues. V lost 6 bases to trimming and J lost 6 bases; unmatched junction nucleotides: 9. Per germline, CDR1 SGHTA and CDR2 FQGNSA. In DNA, the CDR3 is TGTGCCAGCAGAGAAGACGGACAGGGGGCTTATGAAAAACTGTTTTTT. This translates into CASREDGQGAYEKLFF.

V usage is TRBV9 and J usage is TRBJ2-3; TRBD2 might be the D (6 bases). Trimming cost V 3 bases and J 2 bases, with 19 bases left between them. The germline CDR1 and CDR2 sequences are SGDLS and YYNGEE. This CDR3 spans 17 amino acids. CDR3 DNA sequence: TGTGCCAGCAGCGGTATCCGGCAGACTAGACACACAGATACGCAGTATTTT. It yields the protein CASSGIRQTRHTDTQYF.

The chain carries TRBV7-3 and TRBJ2-7; 8 nucleotides match TRBD2. The CDR3 sequence is 14 residues long. The trim removed 5 bases at V and 6 bases at J, leaving 9 bases unmatched. Germline CDR1 and CDR2: SGHTA and FQGTGA. The CDR3 nucleotides read TGTGCCAGCAGCCGAATTGCGGGGGGCGTCGAGCAGTACTTC. Protein sequence: CASSRIAGGVEQYF.

The CDR3 DNA reads as TGCGCCAGCAGCCGGACAGGGGTCGGCTACACCTTC. It translates to CASSRTGVGYTF. The chain combines TRBV4-3 with TRBJ1-2, with 9 bases fitting TRBD1. Germline CDR1 is LGHNA and CDR2 is YSLEER. CDR3 length: 12 residues. Trimming cost V 4 bases and J 8 bases; bases outside gene matches: 2.

The rearrangement uses TRBV4-1 and TRBJ2-6, with TRBD2 as a possible D gene (6 bases). CDR3 length: 16 residues. Germline CDR1 MGHRA, CDR2 YSYEKL. V was trimmed by 0 bases and J by 2 bases, leaving 8 bases between them. CDR3 sequence: CASSQEAGTGANVLTF. The CDR3 DNA follows: TGCGCCAGCAGCCAAGAAGCGGGCACTGGGGCCAACGTCCTGACTTTC.

The rearrangement joins TRBV3-1 (or the pseudogene TRBV3-2) to TRBJ1-2; no firm D call. V was pared by 2 bases and J by 4 bases, with 11 bases between. The CDR3 sequence is 14 residues long. Germline assignment: CDR1 LGHDT and CDR2 YNNKEL (reference sequence). The CDR3, as DNA: TGTGCCAGCAGCCAACTGCAGGTCGGCTATGGCTACACCTTC. Its translation is CASSQLQVGYGYTF.

The chain combines TRBV30 with TRBJ1-1; weak D call: TRBD1 (5 bases). This CDR3 has 16 residues. Germline lookup yields CDR1 GTSNPN and CDR2 SVGIG (reference sequence). V dropped 4 bases and J dropped 5 bases, with 23 bases sitting between them. CDR3 in amino acids: CAWNPKGMTARTEAFF. The CDR3 nucleotides read TGTGCCTGGAATCCAAAGGGTATGACAGCTAGGACTGAAGCTTTCTTT.

The chain has TRBV13 and TRBJ2-1; 11 bases are shared with TRBD1. Germline V gives CDR1 PRHDT, CDR2 FYEKMQ (reference sequence). CDR3 length equals 15 residues. The V gene end was trimmed by 2 bases and the J gene end by 4 bases; junction bases not matched to a gene: 1. CDR3 in DNA: TGTGCCAGCAGCTTAAGGGACAGGGGGTACAATGAGCAGTTCTTC. It specifies CASSLRDRGYNEQFF.

This CDR3 is CAISTGTDEQYF. The CDR3 bases are TGTGCCATCAGTACAGGGACAGACGAGCAGTACTTC. This sequence joins TRBV10-3 and TRBJ2-7, with 7 bases aligning to TRBD1. The CDR3 totals 12 residues. The germline V gene has CDR1 ENHRY and CDR2 SYGVKD. The J segment lost 5 bases and the V segment lost 5 bases, leaving 3 bases of the junction unmatched.

The V and J genes are TRBV15 and TRBJ1-2; a possible D gene is TRBD1 (5 bases). This CDR3 region has 13 residues. V lost 1 base, J lost 11 bases, and 14 bases lay in between. Per the germline V gene, CDR1 is LNHNV and CDR2 is YYDKDF (reference sequence). The CDR3 is CATSRGTVGGYTF. CDR3 nucleotides: TGTGCCACCAGCAGAGGAACGGTCGGGGGGTACACCTTC.

V is TRBV12-2 and J is TRBJ2-5; the table calls TRBD2, which could not be checked here. TRBV12-2 is shown as a pseudogene. CDR3 size: 15 residues. CDR3 sequence: CASRPRVLYQETQYF. DNA of the CDR3: TGTGCAAGTCGCCCCCGGGTGTTGTACCAAGAGACCCAGTACTTC.

This clone was counted once. The rearrangement joins TRBV28 to TRBJ1-2; TRBD1 agrees at 7 bases. The V gene end was trimmed by 8 bases and the J gene end by 8 bases; junction bases not matched to a gene: 8. CDR1 and CDR2 from the germline V gene are MDHEN and SYDVKM. The CDR3 runs 12 residues. In DNA form, the CDR3 reads TGTGCCAGCGCCCCGGGACAGATGGGCTACACCTTC. Its translation: CASAPGQMGYTF.

This chain joins TRBV6-4 and TRBJ2-1; D is perhaps TRBD1 (5 bases). This CDR3 contains 14 residues. Trimming took off 4 bases at V and 5 bases at J, with 12 bases between the two ends. The V gene's germline CDR1 is MRHNA and CDR2 SNTAGT. This chain's CDR3 is CASSVGHDNNEQFF. The CDR3, as DNA: TGTGCCAGCAGTGTCGGACACGACAACAATGAGCAGTTCTTC.

The chain uses TRBV3-1 (or the pseudogene TRBV3-2) and TRBJ1-2; no firm D call. This CDR3 contains 14 residues. Germline CDR1 and CDR2: LGHDT and YNNKEL (reference sequence). The V end lost 3 bases, the J end lost 1 base, and 9 bases lay between the germline ends. The CDR3 bases are TGTGCCAGCAGCCAGAACGGGTTTAACTATGGCTACACCTTC. Its protein product is CASSQNGFNYGYTF.

The chain has TRBV7-9 and TRBJ1-4; D gene uncertain. The CDR3 runs to 12 residues. CDR1 is SEHNR and CDR2 is FQNEAQ in the germline V gene (reference sequence). The ends were cut back, 5 bases at V and 5 bases at J, with 6 bases in the middle. The CDR3 spells CASSPLNEKLFF. CDR3 nucleotide sequence: TGTGCCAGCAGCCCCCTGAATGAAAAACTGTTTTTT.

The chain employs TRBV6-5 and TRBJ2-3; 10 nucleotides align to TRBD2. The ends lost 10 bases at V and 5 bases at J; junction bases unmatched: 9. CDR3 length equals 14 residues. CDR1 is MNHEY, CDR2 SVGAGI, per germline. The CDR3 DNA follows: TGTGCCAACCTACTAGCGGGGCTGGAAGATACGCAGTATTTT. This sequence encodes CANLLAGLEDTQYF.

The V gene is TRBV2, the J gene TRBJ1-5, with D possibly TRBD1 on 5 matching bases. CDR3 size: 16 residues. Germline CDR1 and CDR2: SNHLY and FYNNEI. Between the trimmed V and J ends, which lost 0 bases and 2 bases, there was a span of 11 bases. DNA for the CDR3: TGTGCCAGCAGTGAAGCGGGGGGACGGCGCAATCAGCCCCAGCATTTT. Translating it yields CASSEAGGRRNQPQHF.

V is TRBV10-3 and J is TRBJ1-3; no reliable D call. This CDR3 spans 14 amino acids. Germline V gene lookup returns CDR1 ENHRY and CDR2 SYGVKD. The germline V and J ends were trimmed by 6 bases and 0 bases, with 9 bases remaining between them. The CDR3 here is CAIRAGSSGNTIYF. In DNA, the CDR3 is TGTGCCATCAGGGCGGGAAGCTCTGGAAACACCATATATTTT.

The rearrangement links TRBV5-6 to TRBJ1-1; D call uncertain. V gave up 7 bases and J gave up 5 bases, with 15 bases separating them. This CDR3 is 13 amino acids long. Per the germline V gene, CDR1 is SGHDT and CDR2 is YYEEEE. The CDR3 sequence is CASSIWAGTEAFF. CDR3 DNA: TGTGCCAGCTCCATATGGGCGGGGACTGAAGCTTTCTTT.

This chain links TRBV4-2 with TRBJ2-1, with TRBD2 identical over 12 bases. CDR1 is LGHNA and CDR2 is YNFKEQ in the germline V gene. This CDR3 spans 13 amino acids. With 0 bases clipped from V and 12 bases from J, the junction kept 0 bases outside the gene matches. CDR3: CASSQELAGGQFF. CDR3 DNA: TGTGCCAGCAGCCAAGAACTAGCGGGGGGGCAGTTCTTC.

This chain connects TRBV5-1 to TRBJ1-1, with D perhaps matching TRBD1 (6 bases). This CDR3 contains 11 residues. V lost 6 bases and J 5 bases, leaving 8 bases between the germline ends. Germline V lookup: CDR1 SGHRS, CDR2 YFSETQ. CDR3 in DNA: TGCGCCAGCAAGGGGGAGACTGAAGCTTTCTTT. The encoded protein is CASKGETEAFF.